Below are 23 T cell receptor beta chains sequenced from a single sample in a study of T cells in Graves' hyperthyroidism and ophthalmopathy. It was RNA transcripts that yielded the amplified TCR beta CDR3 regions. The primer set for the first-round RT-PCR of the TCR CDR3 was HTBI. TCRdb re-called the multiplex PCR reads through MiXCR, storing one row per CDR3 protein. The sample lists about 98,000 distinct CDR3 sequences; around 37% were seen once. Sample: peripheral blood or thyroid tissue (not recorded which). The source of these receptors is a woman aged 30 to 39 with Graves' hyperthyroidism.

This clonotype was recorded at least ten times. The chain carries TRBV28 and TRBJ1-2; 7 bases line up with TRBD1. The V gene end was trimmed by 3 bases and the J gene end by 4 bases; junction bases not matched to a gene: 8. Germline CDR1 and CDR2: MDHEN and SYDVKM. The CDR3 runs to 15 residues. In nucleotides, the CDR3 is TGTGCCAGCAGTTTTCCAGGGGGGGGAGGCTATGGCTACACCTTC. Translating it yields CASSFPGGGGYGYTF.

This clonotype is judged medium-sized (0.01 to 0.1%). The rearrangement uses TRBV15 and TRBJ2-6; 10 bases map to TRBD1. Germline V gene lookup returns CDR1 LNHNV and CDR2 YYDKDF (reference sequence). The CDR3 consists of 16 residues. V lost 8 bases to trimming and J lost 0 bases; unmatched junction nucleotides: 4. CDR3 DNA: TGTGCCACCCGTGGGACAGGGGTCTCTGGGGCCAACGTCCTGACTTTC. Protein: CATRGTGVSGANVLTF.

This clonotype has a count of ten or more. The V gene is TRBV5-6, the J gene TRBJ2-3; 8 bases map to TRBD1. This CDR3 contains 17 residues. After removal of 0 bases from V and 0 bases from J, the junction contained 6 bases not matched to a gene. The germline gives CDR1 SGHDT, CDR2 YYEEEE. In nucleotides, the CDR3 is TGTGCCAGCAGCTTGGGTTGGGACAGGAGAAGCACAGATACGCAGTATTTT. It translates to CASSLGWDRRSTDTQYF.

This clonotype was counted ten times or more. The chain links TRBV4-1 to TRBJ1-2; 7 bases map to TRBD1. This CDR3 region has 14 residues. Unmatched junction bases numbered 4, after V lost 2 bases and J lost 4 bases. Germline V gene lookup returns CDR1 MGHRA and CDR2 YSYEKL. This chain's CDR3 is CASSQLGTAYGYTF. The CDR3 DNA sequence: TGCGCCAGCAGCCAACTAGGGACAGCCTATGGCTACACCTTC.

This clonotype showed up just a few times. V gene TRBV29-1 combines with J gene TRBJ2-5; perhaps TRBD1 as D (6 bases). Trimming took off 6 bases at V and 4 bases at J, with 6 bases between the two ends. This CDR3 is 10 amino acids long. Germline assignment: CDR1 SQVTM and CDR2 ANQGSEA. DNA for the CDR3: TGCAGCGTACAGGGAGAGACCCAGTACTTC. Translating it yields CSVQGETQYF.

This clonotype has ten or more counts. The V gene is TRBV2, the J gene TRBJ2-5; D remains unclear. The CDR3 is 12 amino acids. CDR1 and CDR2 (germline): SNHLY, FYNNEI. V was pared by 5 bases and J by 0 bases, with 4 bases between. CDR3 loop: CASSTNQETQYF. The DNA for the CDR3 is TGTGCCAGCAGTACAAACCAAGAGACCCAGTACTTC.

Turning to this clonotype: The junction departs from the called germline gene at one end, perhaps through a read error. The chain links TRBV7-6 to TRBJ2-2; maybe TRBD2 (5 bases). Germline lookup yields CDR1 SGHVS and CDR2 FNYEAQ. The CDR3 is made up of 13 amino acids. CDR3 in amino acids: CTSSSDRTGKLFF. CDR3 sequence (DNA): TGTACCAGCAGCTCGGACCGAACCGGGAAGCTGTTTTTT.

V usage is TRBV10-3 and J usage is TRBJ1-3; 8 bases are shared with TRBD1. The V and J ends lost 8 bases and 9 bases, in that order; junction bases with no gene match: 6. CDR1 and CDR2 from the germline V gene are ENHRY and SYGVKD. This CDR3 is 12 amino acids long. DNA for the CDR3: TGTGCCATCCGAGGACAGGGCGGCACCATATATTTT. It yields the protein CAIRGQGGTIYF.

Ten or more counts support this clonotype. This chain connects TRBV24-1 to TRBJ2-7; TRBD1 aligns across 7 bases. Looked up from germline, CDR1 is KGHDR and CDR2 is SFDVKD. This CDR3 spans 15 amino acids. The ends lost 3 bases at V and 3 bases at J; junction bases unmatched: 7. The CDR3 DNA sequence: TGTGCCACCAGTGATGGCCCCGGGACAGTCTACGAGCAGTACTTC. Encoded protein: CATSDGPGTVYEQYF.

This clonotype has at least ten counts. The CDR3 protein is CASSEVSQIEAFF. CDR3 sequence (DNA): TGTGCCAGCAGTGAAGTTTCACAAATTGAAGCTTTCTTT. The J gene is TRBJ1-1, the V gene TRBV2; D unresolved. CDR1 is SNHLY, CDR2 FYNNEI, per germline. This CDR3 region has 13 residues. Trimming shortened V by 1 base and J by 7 bases, and 10 bases separated the two germline ends.

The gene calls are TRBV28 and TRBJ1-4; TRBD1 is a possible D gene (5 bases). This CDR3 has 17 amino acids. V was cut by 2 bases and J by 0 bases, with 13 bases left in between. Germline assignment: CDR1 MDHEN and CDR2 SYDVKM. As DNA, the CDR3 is TGTGCCAGCAGTTTAGGGGACGGGGGACCAACTAATGAAAAACTGTTTTTT. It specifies CASSLGDGGPTNEKLFF.

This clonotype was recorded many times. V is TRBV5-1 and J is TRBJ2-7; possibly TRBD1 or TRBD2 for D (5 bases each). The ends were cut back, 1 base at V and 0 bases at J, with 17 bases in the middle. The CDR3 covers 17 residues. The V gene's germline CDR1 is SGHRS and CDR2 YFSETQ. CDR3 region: CASSLIDYKGSSYEQYF. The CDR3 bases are TGCGCCAGCAGCTTGATAGACTACAAGGGGTCCTCCTACGAGCAGTACTTC.

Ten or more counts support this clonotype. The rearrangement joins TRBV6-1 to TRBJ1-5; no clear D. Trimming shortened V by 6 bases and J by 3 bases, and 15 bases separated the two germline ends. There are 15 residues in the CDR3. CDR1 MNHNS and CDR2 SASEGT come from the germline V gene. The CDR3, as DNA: TGTGCCAGCAGGGAAACCGCCGCAGACAATCAGCCCCAGCATTTT. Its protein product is CASRETAADNQPQHF.

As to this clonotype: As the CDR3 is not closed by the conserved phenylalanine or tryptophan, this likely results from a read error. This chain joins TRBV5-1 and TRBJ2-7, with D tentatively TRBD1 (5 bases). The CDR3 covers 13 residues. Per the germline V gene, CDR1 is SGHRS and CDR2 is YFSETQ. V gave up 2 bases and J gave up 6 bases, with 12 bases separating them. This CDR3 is CASSLRQGCEQYS. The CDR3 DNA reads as TGCGCCAGCAGCTTAAGGCAGGGATGCGAGCAGTACTCC.

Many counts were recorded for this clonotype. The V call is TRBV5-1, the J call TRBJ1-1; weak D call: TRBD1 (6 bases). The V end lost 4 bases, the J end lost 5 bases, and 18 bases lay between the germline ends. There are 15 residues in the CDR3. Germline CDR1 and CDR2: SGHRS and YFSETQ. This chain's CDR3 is CASSRLLGGRTEAFF. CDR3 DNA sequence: TGCGCCAGCAGCCGGCTTTTGGGGGGCCGAACTGAAGCTTTCTTT.

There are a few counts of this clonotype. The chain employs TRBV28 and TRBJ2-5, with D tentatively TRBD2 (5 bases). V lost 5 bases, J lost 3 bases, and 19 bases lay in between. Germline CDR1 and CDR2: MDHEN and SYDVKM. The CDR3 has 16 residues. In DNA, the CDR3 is TGTGCCAGCAGTAAACTAGGCCGGACGACAAAAGAGACCCAGTACTTC. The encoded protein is CASSKLGRTTKETQYF.

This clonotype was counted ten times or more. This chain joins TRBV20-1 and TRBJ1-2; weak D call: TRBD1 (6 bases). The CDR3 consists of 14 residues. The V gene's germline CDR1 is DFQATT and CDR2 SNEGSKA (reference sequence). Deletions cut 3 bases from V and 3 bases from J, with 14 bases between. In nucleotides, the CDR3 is TGCAGTGCTAGGGTCAGGGGCGGGTACTATGGCTACACCTTC. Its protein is CSARVRGGYYGYTF.

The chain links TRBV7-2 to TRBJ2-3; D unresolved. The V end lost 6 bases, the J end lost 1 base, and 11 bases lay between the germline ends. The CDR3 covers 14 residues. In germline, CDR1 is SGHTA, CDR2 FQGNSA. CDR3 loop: CASSLMAGTDTQYF. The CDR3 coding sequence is TGTGCCAGCAGTTTAATGGCGGGCACAGATACGCAGTATTTT.

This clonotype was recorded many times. CDR3 sequence (DNA): TGTGCCAGCTCAGACCGGGACAGGGGAGAGGATGGCTACACCTTC. Its protein product is CASSDRDRGEDGYTF. This sequence joins TRBV18 and TRBJ1-2, with 10 bases fitting TRBD1. Germline CDR1 and CDR2: KGHSH and LQKENI. With V trimmed by 5 bases and J by 6 bases, 9 bases remained unmatched. The CDR3 is made up of 15 amino acids.

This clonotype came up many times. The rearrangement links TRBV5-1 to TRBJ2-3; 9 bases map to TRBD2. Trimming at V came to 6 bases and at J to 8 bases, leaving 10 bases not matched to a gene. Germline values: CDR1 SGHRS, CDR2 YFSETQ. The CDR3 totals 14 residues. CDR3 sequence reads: CASTGAGGWGTQYF. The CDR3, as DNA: TGCGCCAGCACCGGAGCGGGAGGATGGGGTACGCAGTATTTT.

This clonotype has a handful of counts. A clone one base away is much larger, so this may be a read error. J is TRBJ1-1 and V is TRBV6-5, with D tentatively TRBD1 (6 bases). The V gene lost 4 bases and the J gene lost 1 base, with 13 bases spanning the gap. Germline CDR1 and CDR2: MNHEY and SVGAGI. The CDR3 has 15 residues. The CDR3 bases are TGTGCCAGCAGTTCGGCAGGGGAAGGGAACACTGAAGCTTTCTTT. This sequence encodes CASSSAGEGNTEAFF.

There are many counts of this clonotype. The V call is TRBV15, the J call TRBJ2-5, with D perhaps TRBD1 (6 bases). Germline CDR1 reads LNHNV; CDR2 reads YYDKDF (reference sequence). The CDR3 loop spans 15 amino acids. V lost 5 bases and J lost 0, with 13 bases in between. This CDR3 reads CATSPQGRYQETQYF. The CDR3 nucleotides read TGTGCCACCAGCCCACAGGGCAGATACCAAGAGACCCAGTACTTC.

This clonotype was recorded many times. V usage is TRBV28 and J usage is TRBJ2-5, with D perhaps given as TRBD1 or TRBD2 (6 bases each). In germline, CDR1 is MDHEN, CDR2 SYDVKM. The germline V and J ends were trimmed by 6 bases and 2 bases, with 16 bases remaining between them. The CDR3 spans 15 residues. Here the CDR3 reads CASSTFSGAQETQYF. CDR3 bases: TGTGCCAGCAGCACATTTTCGGGGGCACAAGAGACCCAGTACTTC. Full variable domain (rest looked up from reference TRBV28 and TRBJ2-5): DVKVTQSSRYLVKRTGEKVFLECVQDMDHENMFWYRQDPGLGLRLIYFSYDVKMKEKGDIPEGYSVSREKKERFSLILESASTNQTSMYLCASSTFSGAQETQYFGPGTRLLVL.